The 7 T cell receptor beta chains reported below all come from one sample, sequenced in a study of cytomegalovirus exposure and HLA in healthy donors. Both 60 Vbeta primers and 13 Jbeta primers went into the PCR. Clones were sequenced by immunoSEQ multiplex PCR, and TCRdb holds only the in-frame ones, with some missing. The sample consists of roughly 76,000 clones, approximately 79% of them appearing once. Material for sequencing was PBMCs. Receptor source: a man younger than 40 in good health and CMV-seronegative.

This clone was counted only a few times. The chain employs TRBV4-2 and TRBJ2-7, with 11 bases fitting TRBD1. This CDR3 is 16 amino acids long. Germline trimming cut 0 bases from V and 6 bases from J; bases unmatched to any gene: 7. CDR1 is LGHNA and CDR2 is YNFKEQ in the germline V gene. CDR3 nucleotides: TGTGCCAGCAGCCAAGAAATCGGGACAGGGGGAAGCGAGCAGTACTTC. This codes for CASSQEIGTGGSEQYF.

This clone was seen a few times. The V call is TRBV5-4, the J call TRBJ2-3; perhaps TRBD2 as D (5 bases). The CDR3 contains 13 residues. Looked up from germline, CDR1 is SGHNT and CDR2 is YYREEE (reference sequence). Between the trimmed V and J ends, which lost 0 bases and 7 bases, there was a span of 9 bases. Written as DNA, the CDR3 is TGTGCCAGCAGCTTGGAACTAGTAAATACGCAGTATTTT. It specifies CASSLELVNTQYF. The variable domain in full, with the rest retrieved from reference TRBV5-4 and TRBJ2-3, is ETGVTQSPTHLIKTRGQQVTLRCSSQSGHNTVSWYQQALGQGPQFIFQYYREEENGRGNFPPRFSGLQFPNYSSELNVNALELDDSALYLCASSLELVNTQYFGPGTRLTVL.

The CDR3 is CASSFLGQGLEQFF. The DNA of the CDR3 is TGTGCCAGCAGTTTCCTCGGACAGGGTCTTGAGCAGTTCTTC. The gene calls are TRBV28 and TRBJ2-1; 8 positions agree with TRBD1. J lost 9 bases, V lost 3 bases, and 7 bases had no gene match. This CDR3 is 14 amino acids long. Looked up from germline, CDR1 is MDHEN and CDR2 is SYDVKM.

This chain connects TRBV6-5 to TRBJ2-7; TRBD1 is a possible D gene (6 bases). V lost 7 bases to trimming and J lost 5 bases, with 15 bases between them. Germline V lookup: CDR1 MNHEY, CDR2 SVGAGI. The CDR3 spans 13 residues. CDR3 DNA: TGTGCCAGCAAGGAAGGGGGTTCCGACGAGCAGTACTTC. Its translation: CASKEGGSDEQYF.

V and J are TRBV18 and TRBJ2-2; no reliable D call. The ends were cut back, 1 base at V and 8 bases at J, with 5 bases in the middle. The CDR3 totals 12 residues. Germline CDR1 and CDR2: KGHSH and LQKENI. DNA for the CDR3: TGTGCCAGCTCACCACGTAGAGGGGAGCTGTTTTTT. Its protein is CASSPRRGELFF.

This sequence joins TRBV10-2 and TRBJ2-3, with D possibly TRBD1 on 6 matching bases. V shed 8 bases and J shed 4 bases, with 10 bases lying between them. The CDR3 is 12 residues long. Germline CDR1 is WSHSY and CDR2 is SAAADI. CDR3 residues: CASQQGSDTQYF. CDR3 nucleotide sequence: TGCGCCAGCCAACAGGGTTCAGATACGCAGTATTTT.

V gene TRBV6-5 combines with J gene TRBJ1-2, with D tentatively TRBD1 (6 bases). V was clipped by 2 bases and J by 8 bases, with 18 bases between them. The CDR3 loop spans 15 amino acids. Germline CDR1 MNHEY, CDR2 SVGAGI. CDR3 coding DNA: TGTGCCAGCAGTTACACCGGGGGGCGAGCTCGGGGCTACACCTTC. Protein sequence: CASSYTGGRARGYTF.